This T cell receptor beta chain is from a study of PD-1 blockade in classical Hodgkin lymphoma. Deletions cut 0 bases from V and 4 bases from J, with 11 bases between. The CDR3 spans 15 residues. In germline, CDR1 is SGHRS, CDR2 YFSETQ. The time point was: newly diagnosed, previously untreated cHL patient sample. TCRdb's copy holds only in-frame clones and misses some; the assay was immunoSEQ multiplex PCR. The sample gives around 43,000 clones, roughly 93% of which show up once; 4% to 6% is in the top ten. The chain links TRBV5-1 to TRBJ1-3, with D perhaps TRBD1 (5 bases). The TCR was taken from a human donor with classical Hodgkin lymphoma. The sample was peripheral blood mononuclear cells (PBMCs). The CDR3 here is CASSLDGARGNTIYF. For the CDR3, the DNA is TGCGCCAGCAGCTTGGATGGGGCAAGGGGAAACACCATATATTTT.